This T cell receptor beta chain was retrieved from a study of human T cells and chemical hapten exposure. The time point is: pre-sensitization, week 0. Treatment reported: therapeutic diphenylcyclopropenone sensitization with weekly scalp DPC. This clonotype was picked up many times. Germline V CDR1 and CDR2: SGDLS, YYNGEE. This CDR3 has 15 amino acids. V lost 3 bases to trimming and J lost 1 base; unmatched junction nucleotides: 2. TCRdb re-derived calls from the RACE reads in MiXCR, one entry per CDR3 protein. The table has under 100,000 distinct CDR3 sequences, 6.5% to 10% seen once. The V and J genes are TRBV9 and TRBJ2-5, with 11 bases aligning to TRBD2. The TCR was taken from a man aged 40-49 years with alopecia areata. Some clones in this sample may be carry-over from other donors' samples. The specimen was whole blood, collected in connection with sensitization to the hapten diphenylcyclopropenone (DPC). CDR3 protein: CASSETSGSQETQYF. In DNA form, the CDR3 reads TGTGCCAGCAGCGAAACTAGCGGGAGCCAAGAGACCCAGTACTTC.